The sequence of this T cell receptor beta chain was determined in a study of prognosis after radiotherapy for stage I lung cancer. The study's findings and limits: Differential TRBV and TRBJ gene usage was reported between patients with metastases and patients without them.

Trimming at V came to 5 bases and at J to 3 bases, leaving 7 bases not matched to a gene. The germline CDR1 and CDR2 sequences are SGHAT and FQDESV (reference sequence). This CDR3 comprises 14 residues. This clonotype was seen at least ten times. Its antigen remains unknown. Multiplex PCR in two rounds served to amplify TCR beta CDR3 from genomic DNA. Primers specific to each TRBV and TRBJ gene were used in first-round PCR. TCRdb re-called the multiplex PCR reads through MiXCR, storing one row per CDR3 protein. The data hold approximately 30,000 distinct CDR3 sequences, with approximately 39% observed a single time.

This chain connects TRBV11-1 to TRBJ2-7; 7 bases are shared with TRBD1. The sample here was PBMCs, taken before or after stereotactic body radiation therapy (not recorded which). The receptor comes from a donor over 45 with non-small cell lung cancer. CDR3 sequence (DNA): TGTGCCAGCAGCAAACTAACAGGGGTCTACGAGCAGTACTTC. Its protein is CASSKLTGVYEQYF.